This T cell receptor (beta chain) was retrieved from a study of T cells expressing NK-cell markers. For the study at large: Out of eight donors sequenced, seven tested HCMV-seropositive and the remaining one seronegative.

The CDR3 covers 14 residues. CDR1 SNHLY and CDR2 FYNNEI come from the germline V gene. TCRdb re-called the 5' RACE reads, yielding one record per CDR3 amino acid sequence without DNA. The sample data list tens of thousands of distinct CDR3 sequences. This sequence joins TRBV2 and TRBJ2-3. This clonotype originated in a woman aged 18-70 years in good health. Material for sequencing was blood T cells: a sorted CD56 or NKG2C T cell subset, CD4+ or CD8+ T cells, or bulk PBMC T cells (not recorded which). The CDR3 spells CASSDPDGTDTQYF.